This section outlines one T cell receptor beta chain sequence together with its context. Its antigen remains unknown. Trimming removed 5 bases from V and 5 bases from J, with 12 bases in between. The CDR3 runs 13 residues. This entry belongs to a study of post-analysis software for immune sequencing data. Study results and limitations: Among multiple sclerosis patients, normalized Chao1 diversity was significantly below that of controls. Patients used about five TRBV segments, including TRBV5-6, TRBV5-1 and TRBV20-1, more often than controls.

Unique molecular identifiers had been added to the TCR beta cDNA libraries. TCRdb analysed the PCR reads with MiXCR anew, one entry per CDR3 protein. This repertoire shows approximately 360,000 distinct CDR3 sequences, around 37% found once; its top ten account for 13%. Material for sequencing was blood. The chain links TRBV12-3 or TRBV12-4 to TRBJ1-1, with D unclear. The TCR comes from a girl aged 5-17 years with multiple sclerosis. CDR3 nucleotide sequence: TGTGCCAGCAGTACGTATAGATGGACTGAAGCTTTCTTT. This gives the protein CASSTYRWTEAFF.